This TCR beta chain was found in a study of blood T cell repertoires in COVID-19. Original processing methods: Estimation of nucleated cell counts relied on the amplification of reference gene primers. TCRdb keeps only in-frame clones here, not all; method: immunoSEQ multiplex PCR. V, J and clone size are those of that table, while D and trimming were read from the DNA. Found here are about 180,000 clones, more than 75% of them singletons; the top ten hold over 13%. Individuals aged about 18 to 100 years were recruited from fewer than 30 US areas. Someone with COVID-19 had been met by exposed participants within 2 weeks before study entry. Germline values: CDR1 SGDLS, CDR2 YYNGEE. Trimming removed 4 bases from V and 3 bases from J, with 15 bases in between. The CDR3 loop spans 15 amino acids.

The sequence derives from a man between 60 and 75 years old who had been exposed to COVID-19. The sample consisted of PBMCs or T cells enriched from blood (not recorded which). The chain has TRBV9 and TRBJ2-3, with D maybe TRBD1 (6 bases). The chain's CDR3 is CASSKGQGLTDTQYF. The CDR3 DNA follows: TGTGCCAGCAGCAAGGGGCAGGGGTTAACAGATACGCAGTATTTT.